The rows below give T cell receptor beta chains drawn from one sample of a study of blood T cell repertoires in COVID-19. Libraries were prepared by immunoSEQ multiplex PCR; TCRdb keeps only in-frame clonotypes and omits some of them. The top ten clones hold 18% of a sample with about 180,000 clones, 82% of them seen once. The sample was PBMCs or T cells enriched from blood (not recorded which). These receptors were obtained from a man in his sixties who had recovered from COVID-19. Each CDR3 is given with its conserved first and last residue.

j_call,v_call,cdr3_aa
TRBJ2-6,TRBV27,CASTPLGAGQVGGANVLTF
TRBJ1-2,TRBV5-4,CASSAGTGNNYGYTF
TRBJ1-6,TRBV19,CASSIDGRTGAHYNSPLHF
TRBJ1-2,TRBV27,CASSRGNGAHYGYTF
TRBJ2-1,TRBV20-1,CSASQRTSGGSYNEQFF
TRBJ2-3,TRBV14,CASSQDRSVADTQYF
TRBJ1-2,TRBV2,CASTPGRADYGYTF
TRBJ2-6,TRBV18,CASSPLRVSGANVLTF
TRBJ2-7,TRBV5-5,CASSFRTESYEQYF
TRBJ2-5,TRBV6-5,CASSSQRGGVQETQYF
TRBJ2-3,TRBV2,CASRDPRDTQYF
TRBJ2-7,TRBV6-2/TRBV6-3,CASSYSISGIYEQYF
TRBJ2-7,TRBV28,CASSPMPLLAEPHYEQYF
TRBJ2-5,TRBV7-3,CASSLLPGNVETQYF
TRBJ2-3,TRBV7-8,CASSSGQVPLDTQYF
TRBJ1-6,TRBV3-1/TRBV3-2,CASSQETGGNSPLHF
TRBJ2-3,TRBV28,CASSLRQGRGPDTQYF
TRBJ2-4,TRBV27,CASSSTGTGGISKNIQYF
TRBJ1-3,TRBV19,CASSRQSNSGNTIYF
TRBJ1-2,TRBV28,CASSFGTAYGYTF
TRBJ2-5,TRBV11-3,CASSSRDNQETQYF
TRBJ2-2,TRBV12-3/TRBV12-4,CASSLRRGGELFF
TRBJ2-7,TRBV5-1,CASSLVGTGGFYEQYF
TRBJ1-1,TRBV6-5,CASSYHGQGGYTEAFF
TRBJ1-1,TRBV3-1/TRBV3-2,CASSREGYTEAFF
TRBJ2-3,TRBV6-5,CASSSRLTDTQYF
TRBJ1-6,TRBV11-2,CASRKTGARSPLHF
TRBJ1-2,TRBV7-9,CASSSRGGAKSVDYGYTF
TRBJ2-7,TRBV18,CASSPPQDGTYEQYF